These 22 T cell receptor beta chains originate from one sample sequenced in a study of PD-1 blockade in classical Hodgkin lymphoma. The time point: cycle 4 day 1 (C4D1), after more than five weeks of nivolumab. Following autologous stem cell transplantation, relapse occurred in every patient, and exposure to brentuximab vedotin varied. Only in-frame clones appear in the TCRdb table, and some are missing; sequencing was by immunoSEQ multiplex PCR. The repertoire holds 43,000 or so clones, approximately 78% seen once, with about 39% in the top ten. The sample consisted of peripheral blood mononuclear cells (PBMCs), taken before the fourth cycle of nivolumab. These receptors were collected from a human donor with classical Hodgkin lymphoma.

The rearrangement joins TRBV7-2 to TRBJ2-2, with a weak D call TRBD2 (5 bases). V was pared by 2 bases and J by 4 bases, with 17 bases between. The CDR3 length is 17 residues. Germline loops: CDR1 SGHTA, CDR2 FQGNSA. CDR3 sequence reads: CASSLFAGRGATGELFF. As DNA, the CDR3 is TGTGCCAGCAGCTTATTTGCGGGCCGGGGAGCCACCGGGGAGCTGTTTTTT.

This chain connects TRBV6-1 to TRBJ2-3; D ambiguous. CDR1 is MNHNS, CDR2 SASEGT, per germline. This CDR3 spans 14 amino acids. The V end lost 2 bases, the J end lost 1 base, and 7 bases lay between the germline ends. CDR3 sequence reads: CASSERSGTDTQYF. As DNA, the CDR3 is TGTGCCAGCAGTGAACGGAGTGGCACAGATACGCAGTATTTT.

The chain has TRBV4-1 and TRBJ1-1; D unresolved. Germline V gene data show CDR1 as MGHRA and CDR2 as YSYEKL. This CDR3 region has 16 residues. Deletions cut 2 bases from V and 2 bases from J, with 15 bases between. The CDR3 DNA follows: TGCGCCAGCAGCCAACCCCAGACCGACCAAAACACTGAAGCTTTCTTT. Translation gives CASSQPQTDQNTEAFF.

The chain carries TRBV25-1 and TRBJ2-3, with 7 nucleotides matching TRBD1. This CDR3 contains 15 residues. The J segment lost 0 bases and the V segment lost 6 bases, leaving 6 bases of the junction unmatched. Germline V gene data show CDR1 as MGHDK and CDR2 as SYGVNS. CDR3 nucleotide sequence: TGTGCCAGCAGCGACAGGGTCTCTAGCACAGATACGCAGTATTTT. Amino acid sequence: CASSDRVSSTDTQYF.

V usage is TRBV15 and J usage is TRBJ2-5, with 8 bases fitting TRBD1. The CDR3 is made up of 14 amino acids. V dropped 5 bases and J dropped 5; count of bases not matched to a gene: 7. CDR1 and CDR2 (germline): LNHNV, YYDKDF (reference sequence). The CDR3 DNA sequence: TGTGCCACCAGCTCAGGACAGGGTTGGGAGACCCAGTACTTC. As protein: CATSSGQGWETQYF.

The chain recombines TRBV20-1 with TRBJ2-7; the match to TRBD2 covers 7 bases. This CDR3 has 11 amino acids. The trim removed 3 bases at V and 5 bases at J, leaving 1 base unmatched. Germline V gives CDR1 DFQATT, CDR2 SNEGSKA (reference sequence). CDR3 amino acids: CSASRGDEQYF. The CDR3 bases are TGCAGTGCTAGTCGGGGGGACGAGCAGTACTTC.

This clone was counted once. The V call is TRBV18, the J call TRBJ2-1; 7 bases are shared with TRBD1. Germline loops: CDR1 KGHSH, CDR2 LQKENI. There are 14 residues in the CDR3. The V and J ends lost 4 bases and 7 bases, in that order; junction bases with no gene match: 7. The DNA for the CDR3 is TGTGCCAGCTCACAACGGGACAGTGAAAATGAGCAGTTCTTC. Protein: CASSQRDSENEQFF.

The J gene is TRBJ1-1, the V gene TRBV6-1; the D is unclear. The CDR3 is 15 amino acids. Trimming took off 1 base at V and 1 base at J, with 10 bases between the two ends. Germline CDR1 reads MNHNS; CDR2 reads SASEGT. The CDR3 DNA reads as TGTGCCAGCAGTGAAGGTGCCGGCGGGAACACTGAAGCTTTCTTT. Translating it yields CASSEGAGGNTEAFF.

This clone was seen once. The chain links TRBV6-5 to TRBJ1-1, with D perhaps TRBD1 (6 bases). The CDR3 has 13 amino acids. Trimming pared 7 bases from V and 9 bases from J, leaving 18 bases between. CDR1 and CDR2 from the germline V gene are MNHEY and SVGAGI. The DNA of the CDR3 is TGTGCCAGCACCGATAACTGGGGGGCTAAAGCTTTCTTT. This sequence encodes CASTDNWGAKAFF.

The chain employs TRBV2 and TRBJ2-2, with a weak D call TRBD1 (6 bases). Germline V gene lookup returns CDR1 SNHLY and CDR2 FYNNEI. Trimming left V 5 bases short and J 1 base short, with 11 bases between. This CDR3 has 15 amino acids. CDR3 bases: TGTGCCAGCAGTTCCCGAGGGGGGAACACCGGGGAGCTGTTTTTT. Translation: CASSSRGGNTGELFF.

This clone is a singleton in its sample. The rearrangement links TRBV5-5 to TRBJ2-7, with a tentative D call TRBD2 (7 bases). Germline V gene sequence: CDR1 SGHKS, CDR2 YYEKEE (reference sequence). The CDR3 length is 16 residues. V lost 4 bases to trimming and J lost 7 bases, with 24 bases between them. The CDR3 sequence: CASSLTAGAATGEQYF. DNA for the CDR3: TGTGCCAGCAGCCTCACCGCGGGGGCCGCCACGGGAGAGCAGTACTTC. The whole variable domain, filled in from reference TRBV5-5 and TRBJ2-7, reads DAGVTQSPTHLIKTRGQQVTLRCSPISGHKSVSWYQQVLGQGPQFIFQYYEKEERGRGNFPDRFSARQFPNYSSELNVNALLLGDSALYLCASSLTAGAATGEQYFGPGTRLTVT.

The chain recombines TRBV18 with TRBJ2-5; possibly TRBD1 or TRBD2 for D (5 bases each). The CDR3 has 14 residues. V was pared by 4 bases and J by 4 bases, with 13 bases between. Germline CDR1 reads KGHSH; CDR2 reads LQKENI. CDR3 DNA sequence: TGTGCCAGCTCACGGATCCCGGGGACAGAGACCCAGTACTTC. Its translation: CASSRIPGTETQYF.

This clone occurred a few times. The chain employs TRBV11-3 and TRBJ2-1; 10 bases align to TRBD2. V dropped 4 bases and J dropped 9; count of bases not matched to a gene: 9. The germline gives CDR1 SGHNT, CDR2 YENEEA. This CDR3 comprises 15 residues. The CDR3 region is CASSSHLASGGEQFF. As DNA, the CDR3 is TGTGCCAGCAGCTCACACCTGGCTAGCGGGGGTGAGCAGTTCTTC.

V gene TRBV11-3 combines with J gene TRBJ1-1; maybe TRBD1 (5 bases). The CDR3 has 14 amino acids. Trimming shortened V by 2 bases and J by 0 bases, and 7 bases separated the two germline ends. Per germline, CDR1 SGHNT and CDR2 YENEEA. The CDR3 DNA is TGTGCCAGCAGCTTATTAGGGGTGAACACTGAAGCTTTCTTT. It translates to CASSLLGVNTEAFF.

The rearrangement uses TRBV10-2 and TRBJ2-7; D is possibly TRBD1 (6 bases). Per the germline V gene, CDR1 is WSHSY and CDR2 is SAAADI. The CDR3 extends over 14 amino acids. Between the trimmed V and J ends, which lost 6 bases and 1 base, there was a span of 13 bases. The CDR3 nucleotides are TGCGCCAGCAGACGGGACATATCTTCCTACGAGCAGTACTTC. The encoded protein is CASRRDISSYEQYF.

In this sample, this clone turned up once. V usage is TRBV5-1 and J usage is TRBJ1-3, with no clear D. The germline V and J ends were trimmed by 3 bases and 10 bases, with 14 bases remaining between them. Germline V gene sequence: CDR1 SGHRS, CDR2 YFSETQ. This CDR3 has 13 residues. The DNA for the CDR3 is TGCGCCAGCAGCTCCGGCCCCGTAGGAACCATATATTTT. Encoded protein: CASSSGPVGTIYF.

V is TRBV18 and J is TRBJ2-3; D perhaps matches TRBD1 (6 bases). CDR3 length: 15 residues. Trimming removed 3 bases at V and 2 bases at J, with 12 bases between. Germline CDR1 reads KGHSH; CDR2 reads LQKENI. Here the CDR3 reads CASSPRQEPTDTQYF. As DNA, the CDR3 is TGTGCCAGCTCACCTCGACAGGAGCCCACAGATACGCAGTATTTT.

The chain links TRBV6-6 to TRBJ1-4; TRBD1 aligns across 8 bases. The CDR3 extends over 16 amino acids. The V gene end was trimmed by 6 bases and the J gene end by 1 base; junction bases not matched to a gene: 7. Germline values: CDR1 MNHNY, CDR2 SVGAGI (reference sequence). The CDR3, as DNA: TGTGCCAGCAGCAGAGGACAGGGTCAAACTAATGAAAAACTGTTTTTT. It specifies CASSRGQGQTNEKLFF.

V is TRBV9 and J is TRBJ1-2, with D perhaps TRBD1 (6 bases). The CDR3 extends over 13 amino acids. V lost 4 bases to trimming and J lost 4 bases, with 11 bases between them. In germline, CDR1 is SGDLS, CDR2 YYNGEE. CDR3 in DNA: TGTGCCAGCAGCTCGCGACAGGCCTATGGCTACACCTTC. It translates to CASSSRQAYGYTF.

The V and J genes are TRBV5-5 and TRBJ2-3; a possible D gene is TRBD2 (5 bases). Germline V gene sequence: CDR1 SGHKS, CDR2 YYEKEE (reference sequence). Trimming took 4 bases from V and 1 from J, leaving 7 bases between them. This CDR3 is 13 amino acids long. DNA of the CDR3: TGTGCCAGCAGCAGTAGCGGCACAGATACGCAGTATTTT. It is translated as CASSSSGTDTQYF.

The chain uses TRBV27 and TRBJ1-6, with D possibly TRBD1 on 5 matching bases. This CDR3 region has 15 residues. Germline CDR1 and CDR2: MNHEY and SMNVEV (reference sequence). Trimming removed 5 bases at V and 7 bases at J, with 15 bases between. The DNA of the CDR3 is TGTGCCAGCAGTCCCCGGACACTCGGCAATTCACCCCTCCACTTT. It specifies CASSPRTLGNSPLHF.

This clone was detected only a few times. The genes are TRBV7-2 and TRBJ1-2, with TRBD1 identical over 9 bases. V shed 0 bases, J shed 7 bases, and the junction held 6 bases outside the gene matches. The germline V gene encodes CDR1 SGHTA and CDR2 FQGNSA. The CDR3 is made up of 15 amino acids. For the CDR3, the DNA is TGTGCCAGCAGCTTAGCAATGGGACAGGGTAGTGGCTACACCTTC. The encoded protein is CASSLAMGQGSGYTF.